This T cell receptor (beta chain) was profiled in a study of cytomegalovirus exposure and HLA in healthy donors. General observations from the study: Being indistinguishable, some V segments were excluded, TRBV6-2 and TRBV6-3 among them. Associated with HLA alleles at 0.05 false discovery rate in a later analysis were around 17,000 TCR beta sequences.

Worth noting for this clone: Its antigen is currently unknown.

Trimming left V 3 bases short and J 1 base short, with 19 bases between. The CDR3 totals 18 residues. CDR1 and CDR2 from the germline V gene are LGHNA and YSLEER. At collection, donors were nominally healthy, but unrecorded immune exposures were probable. 13 Jbeta primers and 60 Vbeta primers were used for the PCR. Sequencing used immunoSEQ multiplex PCR; TCRdb keeps in-frame clones, though not all of them. The sample contains some 150,000 clones, nearly 80% of which appear only once. Sequenced input: PBMCs. This TCR derives from a male donor in good health and CMV-seronegative. The chain carries TRBV4-3 and TRBJ1-3, with TRBD1 as a possible D gene (6 bases). The CDR3 spells CASSQESRPQGSGNTIYF. The CDR3 region has the DNA TGCGCCAGCAGCCAGGAGTCAAGACCGCAGGGGTCTGGAAACACCATATATTTT.